The 27 T cell receptor beta chains reported below all come from one sample, sequenced in a study of early T cells in non-severe SARS-CoV-2 infection. MiXCR, applied by TCRdb to the 5' RACE reads, yields one record per CDR3 protein. Among approximately 27,000 distinct CDR3 sequences listed, about 5% were seen once. The sequencing sample was made of whole blood. These receptors were obtained from an adult who was a healthcare worker with PCR-confirmed SARS-CoV-2 infection or an uninfected control (not recorded which).

This clonotype counts as medium-sized. V gene TRBV6-5 combines with J gene TRBJ2-7; TRBD1 might be the D (5 bases). The CDR3 is made up of 14 amino acids. Germline CDR1 is MNHEY and CDR2 is SVGAGI. The germline V and J ends were trimmed by 0 bases and 6 bases, with 12 bases remaining between them. The CDR3 nucleotides read TGTGCCAGCAGTTACTCGCGACAGTTAATCGAGCAGTACTTC. It specifies CASSYSRQLIEQYF.

This clonotype was found many times. The V and J genes are TRBV28 and TRBJ2-3; D remains ambiguous. Germline values: CDR1 MDHEN, CDR2 SYDVKM. This CDR3 is 15 amino acids long. V was trimmed by 2 bases and J by 1 base, leaving 10 bases between them. This CDR3 reads CASSLIADRTDTQYF. As DNA, the CDR3 is TGTGCCAGCAGTTTAATTGCAGACCGCACAGATACGCAGTATTTT.

This clonotype was detected many times. V gene TRBV6-5 combines with J gene TRBJ1-1; 7 nucleotides line up with TRBD1. Trimming took 5 bases from V and 6 from J; bases not matched to a gene: 6. This CDR3 comprises 13 residues. Per the germline V gene, CDR1 is MNHEY and CDR2 is SVGAGI. Written as DNA, the CDR3 is TGTGCCAGCAGTAGACAGGGAACCCCTGAAGCTTTCTTT. It translates to CASSRQGTPEAFF.

This clonotype was found many times. CDR3 nucleotides: TGTGCCAGCTCACCGGCCGGCGCCGGGAGCACAGATACGCAGTATTTT. Its translation: CASSPAGAGSTDTQYF. The rearrangement links TRBV18 to TRBJ2-3; D uncertain. The CDR3 sequence is 16 residues long. V shed 3 bases and J shed 0 bases, with 13 bases lying between them. Germline CDR1 and CDR2: KGHSH and LQKENI.

This clonotype was observed at least ten times. The J gene is TRBJ2-1, the V gene TRBV11-2; 11 positions agree with TRBD2. Looked up from germline, CDR1 is SGHAT and CDR2 is FQNNGV. CDR3 length: 15 amino acids. After removal of 4 bases from V and 5 bases from J, the junction contained 4 bases not matched to a gene. CDR3 in amino acids: CASSSRLAGNNEQFF. The CDR3 region has the DNA TGTGCCAGCAGCTCCAGACTAGCGGGGAACAATGAGCAGTTCTTC. Full variable domain (outside the CDR3, taken from reference TRBV11-2 and TRBJ2-1): EAGVAQSPRYKIIEKRQSVAFWCNPISGHATLYWYQQILGQGPKLLIQFQNNGVVDDSQLPKDRFSAERLKGVDSTLKIQPAKLEDSAVYLCASSSRLAGNNEQFFGPGTRLTVL.

The table lists this clonotype with many counts. The V call is TRBV24-1, the J call TRBJ2-7, with 9 bases matching TRBD1. This CDR3 spans 14 amino acids. The V gene's germline CDR1 is KGHDR and CDR2 SFDVKD. Trimming took 4 bases from V and 3 from J; bases not matched to a gene: 3. CDR3 in DNA: TGTGCCACCAGTGAGACGGGACAGGGCTACGAGCAGTACTTC. Amino acid sequence: CATSETGQGYEQYF.

This clonotype was found a few times. The genes are TRBV10-3 and TRBJ1-4; D gene uncertain. Germline CDR1 reads ENHRY; CDR2 reads SYGVKD. CDR3 length equals 19 residues. The V end was cut by 4 bases, the J end by 0 bases, with 21 bases between. This CDR3 is CAISAGEWAGAATNEKLFF. The CDR3 DNA follows: TGTGCCATCAGTGCTGGGGAGTGGGCAGGAGCTGCAACTAATGAAAAACTGTTTTTT.

This clonotype was counted ten times or more. The chain recombines TRBV19 with TRBJ2-2; perhaps TRBD1 as D (6 bases). The length of the CDR3 is 15 residues. Per the germline V gene, CDR1 is LNHDA and CDR2 is SQIVND (reference sequence). The germline V and J ends were trimmed by 3 bases and 3 bases, with 11 bases remaining between them. CDR3 residues: CASSIRTAYTGELFF. In DNA, the CDR3 is TGTGCCAGTAGTATCAGGACAGCCTACACCGGGGAGCTGTTTTTT. The complete variable domain, with remaining parts taken from reference TRBV19 and TRBJ2-2, reads DGGITQSPKYLFRKEGQNVTLSCEQNLNHDAMYWYRQDPGQGLRLIYYSQIVNDFQKGDIAEGYSVSREKKESFPLTVTSAQKNPTAFYLCASSIRTAYTGELFFGEGSRLTVL.

This clonotype was found many times. The V gene is TRBV7-3, the J gene TRBJ2-1; tentatively, D is TRBD2 (6 bases). This CDR3 is 14 amino acids long. With 5 bases removed from V and 9 bases from J, the gap between germline ends came to 17 bases. Germline values: CDR1 SGHTA, CDR2 FQGTGA. The CDR3 sequence: CASSPRLDPIEQFF. In DNA form, the CDR3 reads TGTGCCAGCAGCCCGCGACTAGACCCTATTGAGCAGTTCTTC.

Many counts were recorded for this clonotype. The chain has TRBV7-3 and TRBJ1-1; perhaps TRBD1 as D (5 bases). The ends were cut back, 1 base at V and 3 bases at J, with 9 bases in the middle. The CDR3 extends over 14 amino acids. From germline, CDR1 is SGHTA and CDR2 FQGTGA. In DNA form, the CDR3 reads TGTGCCAGCAGCTTAAACCGGGGGGACACTGAAGCTTTCTTT. Protein: CASSLNRGDTEAFF.

This clonotype was seen repeatedly, ten times or more. This sequence joins TRBV30 and TRBJ2-5, with D perhaps TRBD2 (5 bases). Trimming took off 5 bases at V and 4 bases at J, with 14 bases between the two ends. The CDR3 sequence is 13 residues long. Per the germline V gene, CDR1 is GTSNPN and CDR2 is SVGIG (reference sequence). CDR3 residues: CAWGRFGGETQYF. The CDR3 DNA is TGTGCCTGGGGACGGTTCGGAGGAGAGACCCAGTACTTC.

There are a few counts of this clonotype. The gene calls are TRBV7-9 and TRBJ2-1; 7 positions match TRBD2. This CDR3 is 15 amino acids long. J lost 2 bases, V lost 2 bases, and 3 bases had no gene match. Germline values: CDR1 SEHNR, CDR2 FQNEAQ (reference sequence). The CDR3 region is CASSLSGLPYNEQFF. For the CDR3, the DNA is TGTGCCAGCAGCTTATCGGGACTACCCTACAATGAGCAGTTCTTC.

This clonotype was counted at least ten times. The chain carries TRBV7-2 and TRBJ1-2, with D possibly being TRBD1 (6 bases). Germline V CDR1 and CDR2: SGHTA, FQGNSA. The CDR3 is 13 residues long. V shed 5 bases and J shed 2 bases, with 9 bases lying between them. The CDR3 DNA is TGTGCCAGCAGCCCCGGACAGAACTATGGCTACACCTTC. This sequence encodes CASSPGQNYGYTF.

There are many counts of this clonotype. The rearrangement links TRBV2 to TRBJ2-1; D is perhaps TRBD2 (7 bases). With 0 bases removed from V and 0 bases from J, the gap between germline ends came to 18 bases. The CDR3 is 19 amino acids. CDR1 is SNHLY and CDR2 is FYNNEI in the germline V gene. CDR3 nucleotide sequence: TGTGCCAGCAGTGAAGCGGGGGGGCGTTCACAGGTCTCCTACAATGAGCAGTTCTTC. It specifies CASSEAGGRSQVSYNEQFF.

This clonotype was picked up many times. V usage is TRBV2 and J usage is TRBJ2-3, with 9 positions matching TRBD1. CDR1 is SNHLY, CDR2 FYNNEI, per germline. There are 13 residues in the CDR3. Germline trimming cut 5 bases from V and 4 bases from J; bases unmatched to any gene: 1. The CDR3, as DNA: TGTGCCAGCAGTTACAGGGGGCCAGATACGCAGTATTTT. Amino acid sequence: CASSYRGPDTQYF.

Ten or more counts support this clonotype. The gene calls are TRBV7-2 and TRBJ1-2; 7 bases line up with TRBD1. After removal of 0 bases from V and 4 bases from J, the junction contained 14 bases not matched to a gene. Germline CDR1 and CDR2: SGHTA and FQGNSA. The CDR3 spans 18 residues. CDR3 region: CASSLAVSGTAGFYGYTF. The CDR3 region has the DNA TGTGCCAGCAGCTTAGCTGTATCCGGGACAGCCGGCTTCTATGGCTACACCTTC. The whole variable domain, filled in from reference TRBV7-2 and TRBJ1-2, reads GAGVSQSPSNKVTEKGKDVELRCDPISGHTALYWYRQSLGQGLEFLIYFQGNSAPDKSGLPSDRFSAERTGGSVSTLTIQRTQQEDSAVYLCASSLAVSGTAGFYGYTFGSGTRLTVV.

This clonotype has only a few counts. The CDR3 is CASSLGSGGDYGYTF. CDR3 bases: TGTGCCAGCAGCTTAGGGTCCGGGGGAGACTATGGCTACACCTTC. V gene TRBV11-3 combines with J gene TRBJ1-2; possibly TRBD1 for D (5 bases). The CDR3 totals 15 residues. Trimming pared 1 base from V and 3 bases from J, leaving 12 bases between. Germline values: CDR1 SGHNT, CDR2 YENEEA. Looking up the rest from reference TRBV11-3 and TRBJ1-2 gives the full variable domain: EAGVVQSPRYKIIEKKQPVAFWCNPISGHNTLYWYLQNLGQGPELLIRYENEEAVDDSQLPKDRFSAERLKGVDSTLKIQPAELGDSAVYLCASSLGSGGDYGYTFGSGTRLTVV.

This clonotype was recorded many times. The V and J genes are TRBV20-1 and TRBJ2-5, with D possibly matching TRBD2 (6 bases). The CDR3 extends over 13 amino acids. Trimming removed 3 bases at V and 5 bases at J, with 13 bases between. Germline V gene lookup returns CDR1 DFQATT and CDR2 SNEGSKA (reference sequence). Here the CDR3 DNA reads TGCAGTGCTAGGGACCTAGGAGGGGAGACCCAGTACTTC. Protein sequence: CSARDLGGETQYF.

The CDR3 DNA follows: TGTGCCAGCAGCTTATGGGGACATTTCAATCTCCACTTT. Its translation: CASSLWGHFNLHF. The V and J genes are TRBV7-2 and TRBJ1-6, with D possibly TRBD1 on 6 matching bases. The CDR3 runs to 13 residues. The germline V and J ends were trimmed by 2 bases and 16 bases, with 15 bases remaining between them. The V gene's germline CDR1 is SGHTA and CDR2 FQGNSA. The full variable domain, its missing parts supplied by reference TRBV7-2 and TRBJ1-6, is GAGVSQSPSNKVTEKGKDVELRCDPISGHTALYWYRQSLGQGLEFLIYFQGNSAPDKSGLPSDRFSAERTGGSVSTLTIQRTQQEDSAVYLCASSLWGHFNLHFGNGTRLTVT.

This clonotype occurred many times. The chain uses TRBV29-1 and TRBJ1-2; D perhaps matches TRBD1 (6 bases). Germline CDR1 reads SQVTM; CDR2 reads ANQGSEA. The V and J ends lost 6 bases and 5 bases respectively, with 13 bases between them. This CDR3 has 12 residues. This CDR3 reads CSVQGQVYGYTF. The CDR3, as DNA: TGCAGCGTCCAGGGGCAGGTATATGGCTACACCTTC.

The chain joins TRBV2 to TRBJ2-1; 13 bases fit TRBD2. With 6 bases clipped from V and 9 bases from J, the junction kept 8 bases outside the gene matches. Germline lookup yields CDR1 SNHLY and CDR2 FYNNEI. This CDR3 spans 15 amino acids. Here the CDR3 reads CASSETSGRFGEQFF. The DNA for the CDR3 is TGTGCCAGCAGCGAGACTAGCGGGAGGTTTGGTGAGCAGTTCTTC.

This clonotype was detected ten times or more. The rearrangement joins TRBV15 to TRBJ1-2; 11 nucleotides agree with TRBD1. Germline V gene sequence: CDR1 LNHNV, CDR2 YYDKDF (reference sequence). The ends lost 2 bases at V and 7 bases at J; junction bases unmatched: 3. The CDR3 extends over 14 amino acids. CDR3 sequence reads: CATSRPDRGPGYTF. The CDR3, as DNA: TGTGCCACCAGCAGACCGGACAGGGGGCCTGGCTACACCTTC.

The rearrangement uses TRBV7-9 and TRBJ2-2; D is ambiguous. The CDR3 loop spans 15 amino acids. Germline V lookup: CDR1 SEHNR, CDR2 FQNEAQ (reference sequence). Trimming left V 1 base short and J 5 bases short, with 11 bases between. CDR3 nucleotide sequence: TGTGCCAGCAGCTTAGTTTCGGGCCGAACCGGGGAGCTGTTTTTT. Its translation is CASSLVSGRTGELFF. Full variable domain (remainder filled in from reference TRBV7-9 and TRBJ2-2): DTGVSQNPRHKITKRGQNVTFRCDPISEHNRLYWYRQTLGQGPEFLTYFQNEAQLEKSRLLSDRFSAERPKGSFSTLEIQRTEQGDSAMYLCASSLVSGRTGELFFGEGSRLTVL.

This clonotype was seen repeatedly, ten times or more. This sequence joins TRBV4-2 and TRBJ2-3; TRBD2 might be the D (5 bases). Germline CDR1 is LGHNA and CDR2 is YNFKEQ. CDR3 size: 16 residues. With 0 bases removed from V and 4 bases from J, the gap between germline ends came to 14 bases. The CDR3: CASSQEPSGGPDTQYF. The CDR3 nucleotides read TGTGCCAGCAGCCAAGAGCCCAGCGGTGGGCCAGATACGCAGTATTTT.

The chain couples TRBV20-1 to TRBJ1-2; 9 nucleotides line up with TRBD1. The CDR3 is 15 amino acids. V lost 3 bases to trimming and J lost 4 bases; unmatched junction nucleotides: 9. Germline V gives CDR1 DFQATT, CDR2 SNEGSKA (reference sequence). This CDR3 reads CSASLGTGGGYGYTF. In nucleotides, the CDR3 is TGCAGTGCTAGCCTAGGAACAGGGGGCGGCTATGGCTACACCTTC.

The chain couples TRBV7-3 to TRBJ2-3; the match to TRBD2 covers 11 bases. CDR1 and CDR2 from the germline V gene are SGHTA and FQGTGA. CDR3 length: 15 amino acids. The V gene end was trimmed by 4 bases and the J gene end by 7 bases; junction bases not matched to a gene: 7. The CDR3 nucleotides are TGTGCCAGCAGCTCCGCGGGACTAGCGGACCATACGCAGTATTTT. Translation gives CASSSAGLADHTQYF.

This clonotype was observed a few times. The genes are TRBV4-2 and TRBJ2-2; 9 nucleotides align to TRBD2. J lost 2 bases, V lost 4 bases, and 14 bases had no gene match. Germline lookup yields CDR1 LGHNA and CDR2 YNFKEQ. This CDR3 has 19 residues. The CDR3 sequence is CASSPGSSSGGLNTGELFF. The CDR3 bases are TGTGCCAGCAGCCCCGGGAGTAGTAGCGGGGGCCTTAACACCGGGGAGCTGTTTTTT.